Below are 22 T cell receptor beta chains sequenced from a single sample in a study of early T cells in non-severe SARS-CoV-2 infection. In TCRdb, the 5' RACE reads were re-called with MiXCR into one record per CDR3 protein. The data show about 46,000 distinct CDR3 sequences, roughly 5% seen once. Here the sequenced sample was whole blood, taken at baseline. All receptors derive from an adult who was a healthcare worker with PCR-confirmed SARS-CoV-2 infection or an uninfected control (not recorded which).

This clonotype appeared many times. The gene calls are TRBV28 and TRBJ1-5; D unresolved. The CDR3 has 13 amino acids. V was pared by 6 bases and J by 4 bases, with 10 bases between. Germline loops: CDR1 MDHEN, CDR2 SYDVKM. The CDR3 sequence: CASRINVNQPQHF. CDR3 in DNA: TGTGCCAGCAGGATCAACGTGAATCAGCCCCAGCATTTT. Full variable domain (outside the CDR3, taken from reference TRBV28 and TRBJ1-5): DVKVTQSSRYLVKRTGEKVFLECVQDMDHENMFWYRQDPGLGLRLIYFSYDVKMKEKGDIPEGYSVSREKKERFSLILESASTNQTSMYLCASRINVNQPQHFGDGTRLSIL.

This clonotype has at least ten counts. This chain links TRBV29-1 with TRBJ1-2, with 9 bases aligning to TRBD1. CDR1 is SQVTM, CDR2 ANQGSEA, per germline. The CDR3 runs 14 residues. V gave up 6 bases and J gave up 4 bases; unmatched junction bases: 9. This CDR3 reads CSVEGQGRRYGYTF. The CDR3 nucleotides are TGCAGCGTCGAGGGACAGGGAAGGCGCTATGGCTACACCTTC.

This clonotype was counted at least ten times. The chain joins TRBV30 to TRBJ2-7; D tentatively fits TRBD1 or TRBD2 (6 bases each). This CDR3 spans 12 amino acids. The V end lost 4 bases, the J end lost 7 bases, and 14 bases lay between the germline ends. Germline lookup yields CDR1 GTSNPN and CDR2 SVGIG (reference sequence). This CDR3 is CAWKPGAGEQYF. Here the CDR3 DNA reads TGTGCCTGGAAACCGGGGGCGGGTGAGCAGTACTTC.

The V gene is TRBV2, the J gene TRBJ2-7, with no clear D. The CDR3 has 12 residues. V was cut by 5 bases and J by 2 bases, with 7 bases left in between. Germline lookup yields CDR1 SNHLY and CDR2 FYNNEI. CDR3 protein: CASSSNAYEQYF. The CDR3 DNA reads TGTGCCAGCAGTTCTAACGCCTACGAGCAGTACTTC.

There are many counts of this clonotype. As DNA, the CDR3 is TGTGCCAGCAGTTACTCGAGCCGGGAGCCAAAGACCCAGTACTTC. Its protein is CASSYSSREPKTQYF. The rearrangement uses TRBV6-5 and TRBJ2-5; weak D call: TRBD2 (6 bases). Germline assignment: CDR1 MNHEY and CDR2 SVGAGI. The CDR3 contains 15 residues. V lost 0 bases and J lost 6, with 14 bases in between.

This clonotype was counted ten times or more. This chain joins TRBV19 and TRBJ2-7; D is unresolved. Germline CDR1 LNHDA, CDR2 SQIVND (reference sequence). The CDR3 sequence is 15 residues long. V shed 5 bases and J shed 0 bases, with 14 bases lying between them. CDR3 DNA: TGTGCCAGTAGTCCACGGGCCGTCACCTCCTACGAGCAGTACTTC. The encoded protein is CASSPRAVTSYEQYF.

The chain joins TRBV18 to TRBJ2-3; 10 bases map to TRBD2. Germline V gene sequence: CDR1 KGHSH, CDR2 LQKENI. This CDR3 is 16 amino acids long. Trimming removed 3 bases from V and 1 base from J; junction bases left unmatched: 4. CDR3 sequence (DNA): TGTGCCAGCTCACCCGTCAGCGGGAGGGGCACAGATACGCAGTATTTT. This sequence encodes CASSPVSGRGTDTQYF.

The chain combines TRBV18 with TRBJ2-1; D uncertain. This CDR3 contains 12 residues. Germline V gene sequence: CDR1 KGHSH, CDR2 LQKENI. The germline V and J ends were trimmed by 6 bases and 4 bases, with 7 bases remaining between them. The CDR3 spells CASSRNYNEQFF. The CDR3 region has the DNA TGTGCCAGCTCCCGGAATTACAATGAGCAGTTCTTC.

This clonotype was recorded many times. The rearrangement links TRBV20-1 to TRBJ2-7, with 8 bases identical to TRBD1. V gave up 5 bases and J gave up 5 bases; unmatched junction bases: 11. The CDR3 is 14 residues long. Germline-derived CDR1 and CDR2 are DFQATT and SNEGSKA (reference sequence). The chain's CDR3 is CSAPRGAGGNEQYF. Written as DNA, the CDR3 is TGCAGTGCTCCCCGGGGCGCAGGGGGCAACGAGCAGTACTTC.

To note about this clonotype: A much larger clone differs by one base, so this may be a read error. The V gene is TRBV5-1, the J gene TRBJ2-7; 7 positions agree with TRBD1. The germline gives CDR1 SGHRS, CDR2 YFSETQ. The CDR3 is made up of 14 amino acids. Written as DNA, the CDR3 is TGCGCCAGCAGCTACTCCGGGACAGAATACGAGCGGTACTTC. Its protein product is CASSYSGTEYERYF.

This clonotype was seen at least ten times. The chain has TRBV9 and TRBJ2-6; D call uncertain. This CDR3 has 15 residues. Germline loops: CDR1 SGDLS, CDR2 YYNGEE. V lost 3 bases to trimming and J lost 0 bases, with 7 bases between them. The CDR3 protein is CASSDHLSGANVLTF. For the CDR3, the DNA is TGTGCCAGCAGCGATCACCTCTCTGGGGCCAACGTCCTGACTTTC.

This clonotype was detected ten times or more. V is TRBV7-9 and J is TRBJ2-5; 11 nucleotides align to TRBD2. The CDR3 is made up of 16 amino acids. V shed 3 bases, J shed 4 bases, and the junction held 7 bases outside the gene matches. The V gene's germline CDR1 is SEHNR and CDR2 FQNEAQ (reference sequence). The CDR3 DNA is TGTGCCAGCAGCTTCACTAGCGGGAGTTCTTTAGAGACCCAGTACTTC. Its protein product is CASSFTSGSSLETQYF.

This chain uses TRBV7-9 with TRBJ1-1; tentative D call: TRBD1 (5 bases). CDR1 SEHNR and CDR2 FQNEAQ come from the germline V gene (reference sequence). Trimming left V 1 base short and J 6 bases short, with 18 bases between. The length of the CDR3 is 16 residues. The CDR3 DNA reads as TGTGCCAGCAGCTTAGAAGCGGAGGGGCTGTACGCTGAAGCTTTCTTT. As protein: CASSLEAEGLYAEAFF. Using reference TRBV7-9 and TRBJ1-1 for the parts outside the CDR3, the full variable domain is DTGVSQNPRHKITKRGQNVTFRCDPISEHNRLYWYRQTLGQGPEFLTYFQNEAQLEKSRLLSDRFSAERPKGSFSTLEIQRTEQGDSAMYLCASSLEAEGLYAEAFFGQGTRLTVV.

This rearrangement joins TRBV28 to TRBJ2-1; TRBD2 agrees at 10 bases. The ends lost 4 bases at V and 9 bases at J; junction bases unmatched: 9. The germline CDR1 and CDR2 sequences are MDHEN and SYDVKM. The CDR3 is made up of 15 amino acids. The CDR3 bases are TGTGCCAGCAGTTCACAGCGGGAGGGATTGGGTGAGCAGTTCTTC. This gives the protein CASSSQREGLGEQFF.

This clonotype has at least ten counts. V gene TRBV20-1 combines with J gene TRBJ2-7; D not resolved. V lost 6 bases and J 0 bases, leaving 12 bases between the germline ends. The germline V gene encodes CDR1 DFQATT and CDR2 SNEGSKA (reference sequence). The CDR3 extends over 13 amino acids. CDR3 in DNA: TGCAGTGCCAGTAAAACGAACTCCTACGAGCAGTACTTC. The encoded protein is CSASKTNSYEQYF.

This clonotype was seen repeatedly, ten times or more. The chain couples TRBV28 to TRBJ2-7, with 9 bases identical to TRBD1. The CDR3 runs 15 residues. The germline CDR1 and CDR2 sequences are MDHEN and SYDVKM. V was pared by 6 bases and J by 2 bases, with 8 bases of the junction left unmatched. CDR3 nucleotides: TGTGCCAGCAGCGGGACAGGGAGCGGCCCCTACGAGCAGTACTTC. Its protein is CASSGTGSGPYEQYF.

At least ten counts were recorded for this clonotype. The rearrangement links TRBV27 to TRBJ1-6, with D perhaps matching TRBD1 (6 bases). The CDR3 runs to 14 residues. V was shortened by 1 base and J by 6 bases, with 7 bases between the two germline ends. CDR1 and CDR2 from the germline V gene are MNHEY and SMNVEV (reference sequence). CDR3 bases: TGTGCCAGCAGTTTATACAGGGCTAATTCACCCCTCCACTTT. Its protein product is CASSLYRANSPLHF.

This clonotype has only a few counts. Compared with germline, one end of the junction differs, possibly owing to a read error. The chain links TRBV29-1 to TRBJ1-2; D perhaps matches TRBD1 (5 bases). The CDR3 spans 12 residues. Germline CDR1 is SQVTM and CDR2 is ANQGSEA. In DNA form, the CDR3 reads TGCAGCGTGGGGGAGGAGACTAGTGGCTTCACCTTC. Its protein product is CSVGEETSGFTF. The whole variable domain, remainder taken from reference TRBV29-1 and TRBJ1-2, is SAVISQKPSRDICQRGTSLTIQCQVDSQVTMMFWYRQQPGQSLTLIATANQGSEATYESGFVIDKFPISRPNLTFSTLTVSNMSPEDSSIYLCSVGEETSGFTFGSGTRLTVV.

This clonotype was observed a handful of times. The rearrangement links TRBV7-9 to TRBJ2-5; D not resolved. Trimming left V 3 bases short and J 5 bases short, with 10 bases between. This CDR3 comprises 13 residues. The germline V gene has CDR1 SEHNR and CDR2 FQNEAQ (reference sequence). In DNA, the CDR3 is TGTGCCAGCAGCTTGGCAGGTTGGGAGACCCAGTACTTC. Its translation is CASSLAGWETQYF.

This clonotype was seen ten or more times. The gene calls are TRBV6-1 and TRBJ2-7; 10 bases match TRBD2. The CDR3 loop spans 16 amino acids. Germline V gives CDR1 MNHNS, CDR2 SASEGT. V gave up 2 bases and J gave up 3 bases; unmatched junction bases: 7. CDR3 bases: TGTGCCAGCAGTGAATCCCCTAGCGGGAGCTTCTACGAGCAGTACTTC. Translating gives CASSESPSGSFYEQYF.

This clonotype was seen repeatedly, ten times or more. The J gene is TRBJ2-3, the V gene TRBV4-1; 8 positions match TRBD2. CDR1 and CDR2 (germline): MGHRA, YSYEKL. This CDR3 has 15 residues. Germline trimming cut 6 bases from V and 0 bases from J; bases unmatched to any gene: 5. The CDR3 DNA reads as TGCGCCAGCAGATACGGGAGGGCGAGCACAGATACGCAGTATTTT. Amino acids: CASRYGRASTDTQYF.

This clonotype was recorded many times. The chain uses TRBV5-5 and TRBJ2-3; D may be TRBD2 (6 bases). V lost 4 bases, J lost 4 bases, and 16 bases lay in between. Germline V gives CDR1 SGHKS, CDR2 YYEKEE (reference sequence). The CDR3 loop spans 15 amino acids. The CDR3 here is CASSPFREPPDTQYF. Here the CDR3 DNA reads TGTGCCAGCAGCCCCTTCCGGGAGCCCCCAGATACGCAGTATTTT.